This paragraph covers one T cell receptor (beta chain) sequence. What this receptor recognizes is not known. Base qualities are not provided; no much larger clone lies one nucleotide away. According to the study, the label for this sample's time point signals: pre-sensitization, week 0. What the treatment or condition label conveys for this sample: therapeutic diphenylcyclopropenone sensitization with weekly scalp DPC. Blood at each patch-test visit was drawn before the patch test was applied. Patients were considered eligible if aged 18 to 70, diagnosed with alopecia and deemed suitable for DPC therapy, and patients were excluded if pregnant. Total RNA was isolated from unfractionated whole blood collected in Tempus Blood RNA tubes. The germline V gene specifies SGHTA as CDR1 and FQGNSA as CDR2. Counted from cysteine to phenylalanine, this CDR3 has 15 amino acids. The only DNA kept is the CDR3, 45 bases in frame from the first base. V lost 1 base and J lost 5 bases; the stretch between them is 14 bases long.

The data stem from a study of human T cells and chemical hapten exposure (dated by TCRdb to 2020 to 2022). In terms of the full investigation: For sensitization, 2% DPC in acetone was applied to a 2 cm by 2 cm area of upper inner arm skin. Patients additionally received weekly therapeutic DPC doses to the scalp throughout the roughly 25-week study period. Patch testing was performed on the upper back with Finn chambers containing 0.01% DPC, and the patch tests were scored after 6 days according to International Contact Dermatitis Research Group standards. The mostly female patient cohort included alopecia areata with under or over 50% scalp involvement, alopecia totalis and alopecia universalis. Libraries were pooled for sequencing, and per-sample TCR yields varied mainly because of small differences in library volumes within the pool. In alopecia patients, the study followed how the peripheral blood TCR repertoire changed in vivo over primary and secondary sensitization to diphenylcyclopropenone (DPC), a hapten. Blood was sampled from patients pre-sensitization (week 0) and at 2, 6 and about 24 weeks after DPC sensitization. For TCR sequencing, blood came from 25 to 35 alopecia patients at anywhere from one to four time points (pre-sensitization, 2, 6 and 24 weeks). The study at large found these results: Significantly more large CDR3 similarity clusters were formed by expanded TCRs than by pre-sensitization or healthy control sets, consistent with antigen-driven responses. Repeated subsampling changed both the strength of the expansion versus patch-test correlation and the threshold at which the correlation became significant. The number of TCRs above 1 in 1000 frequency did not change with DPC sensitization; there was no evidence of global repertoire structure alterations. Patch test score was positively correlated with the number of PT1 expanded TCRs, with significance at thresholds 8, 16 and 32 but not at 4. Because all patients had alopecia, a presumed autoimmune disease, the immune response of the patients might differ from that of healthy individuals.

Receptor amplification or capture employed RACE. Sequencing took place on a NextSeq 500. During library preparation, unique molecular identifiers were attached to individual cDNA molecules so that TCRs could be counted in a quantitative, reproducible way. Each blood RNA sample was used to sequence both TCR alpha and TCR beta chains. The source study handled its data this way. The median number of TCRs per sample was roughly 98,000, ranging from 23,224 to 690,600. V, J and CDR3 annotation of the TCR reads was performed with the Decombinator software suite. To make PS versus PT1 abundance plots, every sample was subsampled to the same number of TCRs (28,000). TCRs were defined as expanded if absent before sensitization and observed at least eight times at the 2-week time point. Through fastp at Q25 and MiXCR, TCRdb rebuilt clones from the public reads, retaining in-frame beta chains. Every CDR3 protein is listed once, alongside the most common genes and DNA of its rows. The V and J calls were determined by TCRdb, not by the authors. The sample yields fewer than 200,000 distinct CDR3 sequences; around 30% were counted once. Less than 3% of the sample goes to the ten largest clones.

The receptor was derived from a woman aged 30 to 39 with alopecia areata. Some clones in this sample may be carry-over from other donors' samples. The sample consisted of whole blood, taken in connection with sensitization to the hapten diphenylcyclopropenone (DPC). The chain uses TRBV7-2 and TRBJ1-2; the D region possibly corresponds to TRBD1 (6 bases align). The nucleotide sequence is TGTGCCAGCAGCTTAGTCACCAGGGGAGGTTATGGCTACACCTTC. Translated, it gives CASSLVTRGGYGYTF.